This is a list of T cell receptor beta chains from one sample in a study of shared clonotypes between healthy human individuals. Sequenced by immunoSEQ multiplex PCR; TCRdb stores in-frame clones only, minus some. The sample yields about 990,000 clones, about 80% seen once. Sequenced sample: memory CD4+ T cells from PBMCs. All receptors derive from a man aged 18 to 29 in good health. Some clones in this sample may be carry-over from other donors' samples. CDR3s include the opening cysteine and the closing phenylalanine or tryptophan. D genes are given only for firm matches. For some rows the clone size is stated as once, few or many, or as a class when expanded; others skip it.

>14|TRBV28|-|TRBJ2-3|-
CASSPRSRTNTQYF
TGTGCCAGCAGTCCCCGCTCTCGCACAAATACGCAGTATTTT
>15|TRBV28|-|TRBJ1-5|-
CASRDWLSSNQPQHF
TGTGCCAGCAGGGACTGGTTGTCGAGCAATCAGCCCCAGCATTTT
>12|TRBV2|-|TRBJ2-7|-
CASRDFSYEQYF
TGTGCCAGTCGGGACTTCTCCTACGAGCAGTACTTC
>15|TRBV11-2|-|TRBJ2-3|-
CASSLVRERTDTQYF
TGTGCCAGCAGCTTAGTACGGGAGAGGACAGATACGCAGTATTTT
>16|TRBV19|TRBD1|TRBJ1-3|-
CASSIRQGASGNTIYF
TGTGCCAGTAGTATTCGCCAGGGGGCCTCTGGAAACACCATATATTTT
>16|TRBV19|-|TRBJ2-2|-
CASKGGFRTNTGELFF
TGTGCCAGTAAAGGGGGGTTTAGGACGAACACCGGGGAGCTGTTTTTT
>18|TRBV6-1|TRBD2|TRBJ2-3|-
CASSERGGSQGRADTQYF
TGTGCCAGCAGTGAACGGGGGGGGAGCCAAGGTAGGGCAGATACGCAGTATTTT
>16|TRBV30|-|TRBJ1-6|-
CAWTFAGSSYNSPLHF
TGTGCCTGGACTTTTGCGGGGAGCTCCTATAATTCACCCCTCCACTTT
>14|TRBV5-1|-|TRBJ2-1|few
CASKPGVMGNEQFF
TGCGCCAGCAAACCGGGGGTGATGGGCAATGAGCAGTTCTTC
>14|TRBV7-2|TRBD1|TRBJ1-1|-
CASRRGQVNTEAFF
TGTGCCAGCAGACGTGGACAGGTGAACACTGAAGCTTTCTTT
>15|TRBV9|-|TRBJ2-3|few
CASSGETGSTDTQYF
TGTGCCAGCAGCGGTGAGACAGGTAGCACAGATACGCAGTATTTT
>14|TRBV27|-|TRBJ2-7|few
CASSLSGYTYEQYF
TGTGCCAGCAGTTTATCGGGATATACCTACGAGCAGTACTTC
>13|TRBV29-1|TRBD2|TRBJ2-3|-
CSGNSGRSDTQYF
TGCAGCGGTAATAGCGGGAGATCAGATACGCAGTATTTT
>14|TRBV5-1|-|TRBJ2-5|-
CASSKDSTQETQYF
TGCGCCAGCAGTAAGGACTCGACTCAAGAGACCCAGTACTTC
>14|TRBV25-1|-|TRBJ1-1|few
CASSEYQGGTEAFF
TGTGCCAGCAGTGAATATCAGGGAGGAACTGAAGCTTTCTTT
>12|TRBV28|TRBD1|TRBJ2-7|-
CASRDRGYEQYF
TGTGCCAGCAGAGACAGGGGGTACGAGCAGTACTTC
>13|TRBV19|-|TRBJ2-1|-
CASSKGVYNEQFF
TGTGCCAGTAGTAAAGGGGTCTACAATGAGCAGTTCTTC
>15|TRBV7-9|-|TRBJ2-2|-
CASSLARWVAGELFF
TGTGCCAGCAGCTTAGCGCGATGGGTGGCCGGGGAGCTGTTTTTT
>16|TRBV11-1|-|TRBJ1-1|-
CASSLAGRKGNPEAFF
TGTGCCAGCAGCTTAGCCGGTAGGAAGGGTAACCCTGAAGCTTTCTTT
>13|TRBV6-4|-|TRBJ2-1|-
CATRGGGGNEQFF
TGTGCCACCAGGGGAGGTGGAGGGAATGAGCAGTTCTTC
>15|TRBV25-1|-|TRBJ1-6|-
CASTYLGVGNSPLHF
TGTGCCAGCACTTATCTCGGAGTTGGGAATTCACCCCTCCACTTT
>14|TRBV28|-|TRBJ1-2|-
CASSLSRDGDGYTF
TGTGCCAGCAGTTTATCCAGGGACGGTGATGGCTACACCTTC
>18|TRBV7-9|TRBD2|TRBJ2-3|once
CASSSPPGLAGVGDTQYF
TGTGCCAGCAGCTCACCCCCGGGACTAGCGGGAGTGGGAGATACGCAGTATTTT
>13|TRBV10-1|-|TRBJ2-3|few
CASGGQRADTQYF
TGCGCCAGCGGTGGACAGAGGGCAGATACGCAGTATTTT
>13|TRBV25-1|TRBD1|TRBJ1-2|-
CASSPDRGGGYTF
TGTGCCAGCAGCCCAGACAGGGGAGGGGGCTACACCTTC
>15|TRBV9|-|TRBJ2-3|-
CASSVGLSRTDTQYF
TGTGCCAGCAGCGTAGGTTTGAGTAGAACAGATACGCAGTATTTT
>14|TRBV7-2|-|TRBJ2-1|-
CASSLGVFGGEQFF
TGTGCCAGCAGCTTAGGTGTGTTCGGGGGTGAGCAGTTCTTC
>14|TRBV7-2|TRBD1|TRBJ1-2|-
CASSSQGQGGGYTF
TGTGCCAGCAGCTCCCAGGGACAGGGAGGGGGCTACACCTTC
>11|TRBV10-3|-|TRBJ1-1|-
CATSDRTEAFF
TGTGCCACCTCGGACAGAACTGAAGCTTTCTTT
>12|TRBV29-1|TRBD2|TRBJ2-5|-
CSAWVAGETQYF
TGCAGCGCCTGGGTAGCGGGGGAGACCCAGTACTTC
>16|TRBV10-3|TRBD1|TRBJ2-2|-
CAISGTGTVGTGELFF
TGTGCCATCAGTGGGACCGGGACAGTCGGCACCGGGGAGCTGTTTTTT
>12|TRBV6-6|-|TRBJ1-1|-
CASSPPNTEAFF
TGTGCCAGCAGCCCGCCGAACACTGAAGCTTTCTTT
>13|TRBV28|TRBD2|TRBJ2-1|-
CASWTSGTNEQFF
TGTGCCAGCTGGACTAGCGGGACCAATGAGCAGTTCTTC
>15|TRBV10-3|TRBD2|TRBJ2-3|-
CAISESGTSARTQYF
TGTGCCATCAGTGAGTCCGGGACTAGCGCCCGTACGCAGTATTTT
>15|TRBV10-3|-|TRBJ2-2|-
CAISELEGATGELFF
TGTGCCATCAGTGAGCTGGAGGGGGCCACCGGGGAGCTGTTTTTT
>13|TRBV10-3|-|TRBJ2-7|-
CAISRDTYYEQYF
TGTGCCATCAGCCGGGACACCTACTACGAGCAGTACTTC
>16|TRBV7-8|TRBD2|TRBJ2-7|-
CASSSSGRGGDFEQYF
TGTGCCAGCAGCTCTAGCGGGAGGGGGGGAGATTTCGAGCAGTACTTC